The TCR beta chain under discussion was sequenced for a study of memory CD4+ T cells and cytomegalovirus serostatus. In the study overall: Of the healthy Belgian adults, fewer than 10 were CMV seropositive and about 24 seronegative.

Single viable CD3+CD4+CD8-CD45RO+ cells were sorted as the memory CD4+ T cells. After thawing, CD4+ T cells were positively selected. Clones were read by immunoSEQ multiplex PCR, and TCRdb kept only the in-frame ones, dropping some. The sample carries approximately 50,000 clones, about 78% recorded once. In its sample, this clone was seen a few times. Its antigen is not known. Broader study findings: Of around 160 reported CMV TCRbeta sequences, about 67 were found in memory CD4+ repertoires.

The sequence was obtained from an adult in good health and CMV-seronegative. Material for sequencing was memory CD4+ T cells from blood.

The CDR3 spells CASSMGGLADTQYF. CDR3 DNA: TGTGCCAGTAGTATGGGGGGCTTGGCAGATACGCAGTATTTT. The genes are TRBV19 and TRBJ2-3; D may match TRBD1 or TRBD2 (6 bases each). The CDR3 has 14 amino acids. Trimming took off 3 bases at V and 4 bases at J, with 11 bases between the two ends. Per the germline V gene, CDR1 is LNHDA and CDR2 is SQIVND (reference sequence).